The TCR beta chain described here comes from a study of sequential checkpoint blockade in melanoma. At the level of the study: Matched biopsies came pretreatment and at week 13 for approximately 22 patients.

Germline loops: CDR1 SGHNT, CDR2 YENEEA. After removal of 2 bases from V and 8 bases from J, the junction contained 11 bases not matched to a gene. The CDR3 runs 16 residues. In its sample, this clone was seen a few times. Only in-frame clones appear in the TCRdb table, and some are missing; sequencing was by immunoSEQ multiplex PCR. This table has 5,500 to 7,000 clones, approximately 21% appearing once. Documented treatment: randomized to nivolumab then ipilimumab (arm A) or the reverse (arm B). Patients had received no earlier DNA-damaging chemotherapy. The chain employs TRBV11-3 and TRBJ2-4, with 8 bases fitting TRBD2. The source was tumor tissue (inferred from file names), collected from a patient given nivolumab and ipilimumab in sequence. This TCR came from a human donor with melanoma. The chain's CDR3 is CASSLQTGTRIDIQYF. CDR3 coding DNA: TGTGCCAGCAGCTTACAAACCGGGACTAGAATAGACATTCAGTACTTC.